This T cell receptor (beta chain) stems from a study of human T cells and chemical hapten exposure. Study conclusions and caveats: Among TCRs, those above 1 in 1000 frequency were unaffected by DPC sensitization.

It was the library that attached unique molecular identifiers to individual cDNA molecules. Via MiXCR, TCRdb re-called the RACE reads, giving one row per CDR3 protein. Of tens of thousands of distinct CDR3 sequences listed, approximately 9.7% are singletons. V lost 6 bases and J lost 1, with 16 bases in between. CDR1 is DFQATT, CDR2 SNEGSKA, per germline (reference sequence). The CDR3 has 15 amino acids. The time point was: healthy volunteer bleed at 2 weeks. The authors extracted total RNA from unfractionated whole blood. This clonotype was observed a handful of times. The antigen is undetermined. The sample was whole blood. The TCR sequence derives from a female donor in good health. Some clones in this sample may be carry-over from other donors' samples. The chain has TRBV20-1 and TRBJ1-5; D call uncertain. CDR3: CSAPPLGASNQPQHF. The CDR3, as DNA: TGCAGTGCCCCTCCCCTGGGCGCAAGCAATCAGCCCCAGCATTTT.